A selection of T cell receptor beta chains follows, all from one sample in a study of cytomegalovirus exposure and HLA in healthy donors. The assay was immunoSEQ multiplex PCR, and TCRdb's table has in-frame clones only and misses some. The sample lists some 130,000 clones; approximately 81% were seen once. Sequencing was carried out using PBMCs. Receptors originate from a male donor in good health and CMV-seronegative. CDR3s include the opening cysteine and the closing phenylalanine or tryptophan.

cdr3_aa: CASSLLAGGLTGELFF
j_call: TRBJ2-2
v_call: TRBV27

cdr3_aa: CASSERTSGRAYETQYF
j_call: TRBJ2-5
v_call: TRBV6-1

cdr3_aa: CASSQDRVTEAFF
j_call: TRBJ1-1
v_call: TRBV7-3

cdr3_aa: CASTSGETQYF
j_call: TRBJ2-5
v_call: TRBV28

cdr3_aa: CASRIDSSYEQYF
j_call: TRBJ2-7
v_call: TRBV28

cdr3_aa: CASSLEWGGNTGELFF
j_call: TRBJ2-2
v_call: TRBV7-6

cdr3_aa: CASTQGRLTSPLHF
j_call: TRBJ1-6
v_call: TRBV2

cdr3_aa: CASSIYGTGDAIQYF
j_call: TRBJ2-4
v_call: TRBV19

cdr3_aa: CATSRDRRGLAAGNTIYF
j_call: TRBJ1-3
v_call: TRBV15

cdr3_aa: CASSFRSHTDTQYF
j_call: TRBJ2-3
v_call: TRBV27

cdr3_aa: CASSQGVPLNEQFF
j_call: TRBJ2-1
v_call: TRBV4-3

cdr3_aa: CASTKGTGKRAAVTEAFF
j_call: TRBJ1-1
v_call: TRBV19

cdr3_aa: CASSYSGQTYGYTF
j_call: TRBJ1-2
v_call: TRBV6-5

cdr3_aa: CASSSTGGSYNEQFF
j_call: TRBJ2-1
v_call: TRBV5-5

cdr3_aa: CASSLTTGTGLRDGYTF
j_call: TRBJ1-2
v_call: TRBV27

cdr3_aa: CASIPGQVPQETQYF
j_call: TRBJ2-5
v_call: TRBV6-6

cdr3_aa: CASRDLTGLAGGRDNEQFF
j_call: TRBJ2-1
v_call: TRBV9

cdr3_aa: CASRGTGGITDTQYF
j_call: TRBJ2-3
v_call: TRBV28

cdr3_aa: CASSRLGGPADTQYF
j_call: TRBJ2-3
v_call: TRBV7-7

cdr3_aa: CASKGQTNTEAFF
j_call: TRBJ1-1
v_call: TRBV6-4

cdr3_aa: CASSLSSGTGAYEQYF
j_call: TRBJ2-7
v_call: TRBV7-3

cdr3_aa: CSVGQGMGEKLFF
j_call: TRBJ1-4
v_call: TRBV29-1

cdr3_aa: CASSPRGYTEAFF
j_call: TRBJ1-1
v_call: TRBV4-2

cdr3_aa: CASSSTGHSDTQYF
j_call: TRBJ2-3
v_call: TRBV5-1

cdr3_aa: CASSFSDSYEQYF
j_call: TRBJ2-7
v_call: TRBV11-2

cdr3_aa: CASSQEPSGDGYTF
j_call: TRBJ1-2
v_call: TRBV4-3

cdr3_aa: CASSLTAGADTQYF
j_call: TRBJ2-3
v_call: TRBV7-3

cdr3_aa: CASSIDGSFGNEQFF
j_call: TRBJ2-1
v_call: TRBV6-6

cdr3_aa: CASSRRVADTQYF
j_call: TRBJ2-3
v_call: TRBV6-1

cdr3_aa: CASSTPRQGTYEQYF
j_call: TRBJ2-7
v_call: TRBV28

cdr3_aa: CASSARAGTTSSYEQYF
j_call: TRBJ2-7
v_call: TRBV27

cdr3_aa: CASSIGGANTGELFF
j_call: TRBJ2-2
v_call: TRBV19

cdr3_aa: CASSQGGVQETQYF
j_call: TRBJ2-5
v_call: TRBV7-2

cdr3_aa: CASSPRLASNEQYF
j_call: TRBJ2-7
v_call: TRBV28

cdr3_aa: CASSIGRATEAFF
j_call: TRBJ1-1
v_call: TRBV19

cdr3_aa: CASSPGTGGGEKLFF
j_call: TRBJ1-4
v_call: TRBV18

cdr3_aa: CASSRGRREQYF
j_call: TRBJ2-7
v_call: TRBV7-4

cdr3_aa: CASSLGGLQVNEQFF
j_call: TRBJ2-1
v_call: TRBV5-4

cdr3_aa: CASSPERDYGYTF
j_call: TRBJ1-2
v_call: TRBV18

cdr3_aa: CASSQPGTGAYGYTF
j_call: TRBJ1-2
v_call: TRBV28

cdr3_aa: CARSLLRGQTAYEQYF
j_call: TRBJ2-7
v_call: TRBV5-3

cdr3_aa: CASSPSVGEAFF
j_call: TRBJ1-1
v_call: TRBV7-2

cdr3_aa: CASSDPGGGTEAFF
j_call: TRBJ1-1
v_call: TRBV2

cdr3_aa: CASSNDREAFF
j_call: TRBJ1-1
v_call: TRBV6-5

cdr3_aa: CASSFENDYGYTF
j_call: TRBJ1-2
v_call: TRBV11-2

cdr3_aa: CASSLAGGDEKLFF
j_call: TRBJ1-4
v_call: TRBV7-9

cdr3_aa: CASSLVGSTEAFF
j_call: TRBJ1-1
v_call: TRBV9

cdr3_aa: CASSPQTTPTDTQYF
j_call: TRBJ2-3
v_call: TRBV28

cdr3_aa: CSVAADQETQYF
j_call: TRBJ2-5
v_call: TRBV29-1

cdr3_aa: CASSSQGRTGELFF
j_call: TRBJ2-2
v_call: TRBV6-5

cdr3_aa: CASSPPSPGNRETQYF
j_call: TRBJ2-5
v_call: TRBV19

cdr3_aa: CASSLDSLYGYTF
j_call: TRBJ1-2
v_call: TRBV28

cdr3_aa: CASSHSYEQYF
j_call: NA
v_call: TRBV6-5

cdr3_aa: CASSNRDRGEKLFF
j_call: TRBJ1-4
v_call: TRBV19

cdr3_aa: CASSPGTGFSDYGYTF
j_call: TRBJ1-2
v_call: TRBV27

cdr3_aa: CAWSVATEQFF
j_call: TRBJ2-1
v_call: TRBV30